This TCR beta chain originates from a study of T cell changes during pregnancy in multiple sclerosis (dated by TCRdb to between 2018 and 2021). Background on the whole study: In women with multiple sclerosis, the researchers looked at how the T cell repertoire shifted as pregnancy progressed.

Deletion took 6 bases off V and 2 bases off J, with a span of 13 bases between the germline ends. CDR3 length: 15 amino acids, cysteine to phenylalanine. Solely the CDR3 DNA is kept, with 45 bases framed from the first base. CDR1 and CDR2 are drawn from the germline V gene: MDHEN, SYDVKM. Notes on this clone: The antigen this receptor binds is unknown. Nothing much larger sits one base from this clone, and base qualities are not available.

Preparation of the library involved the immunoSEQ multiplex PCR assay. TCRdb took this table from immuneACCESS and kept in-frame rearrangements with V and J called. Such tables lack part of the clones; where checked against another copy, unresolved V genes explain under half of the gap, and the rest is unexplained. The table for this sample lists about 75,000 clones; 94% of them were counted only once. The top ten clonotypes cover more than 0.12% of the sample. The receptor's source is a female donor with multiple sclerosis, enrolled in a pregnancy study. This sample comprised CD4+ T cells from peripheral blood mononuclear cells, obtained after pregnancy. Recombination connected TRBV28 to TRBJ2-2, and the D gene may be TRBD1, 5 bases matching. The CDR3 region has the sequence CASRVQGINTGELFF. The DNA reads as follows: TGTGCCAGCAGAGTCCAGGGTATCAACACCGGGGAGCTGTTTTTT.